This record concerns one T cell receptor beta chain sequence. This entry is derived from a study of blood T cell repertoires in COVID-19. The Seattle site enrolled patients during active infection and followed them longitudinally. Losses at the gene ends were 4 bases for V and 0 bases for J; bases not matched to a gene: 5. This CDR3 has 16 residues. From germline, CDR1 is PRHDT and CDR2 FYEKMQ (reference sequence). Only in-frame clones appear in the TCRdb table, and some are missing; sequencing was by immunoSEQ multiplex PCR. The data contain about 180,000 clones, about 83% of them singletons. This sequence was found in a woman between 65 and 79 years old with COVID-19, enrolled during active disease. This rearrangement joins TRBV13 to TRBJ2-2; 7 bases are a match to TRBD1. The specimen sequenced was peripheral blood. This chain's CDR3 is CASSSRTGSNTGELFF. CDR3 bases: TGTGCCAGCAGCTCCCGGACAGGTTCGAACACCGGGGAGCTGTTTTTT.